One sample yielded the 16 T cell receptor beta chains listed below, sequenced in a study of blood T cell repertoires in COVID-19. Clones were sequenced by immunoSEQ multiplex PCR, and TCRdb holds only the in-frame ones, with some missing. Of roughly 200,000 clones detected, more than 70% appear once; the ten largest clones hold 4.5% to 7%. The sequencing input was PBMCs or T cells enriched from blood (not recorded which). These receptors were taken from a man aged 40-50 years with acute COVID-19.

The chain links TRBV6-5 to TRBJ1-1; D remains ambiguous. V lost 7 bases and J 1 base, leaving 13 bases between the germline ends. In germline, CDR1 is MNHEY, CDR2 SVGAGI. CDR3 length equals 14 residues. The CDR3 reads CASKRSTSNTEAFF. The CDR3 DNA sequence: TGTGCCAGCAAACGATCCACATCGAACACTGAAGCTTTCTTT.

The CDR3 sequence is CATRSSGNTEAFF. CDR3 nucleotides: TGTGCCACCCGTAGCAGTGGAAACACTGAAGCTTTCTTT. The rearrangement joins TRBV24-1 to TRBJ1-1; D is unresolved. CDR1 is KGHDR, CDR2 SFDVKD, per germline. V lost 9 bases and J 2 bases, leaving 12 bases between the germline ends. The CDR3 sequence is 13 residues long.

V gene TRBV7-9 combines with J gene TRBJ1-2; D perhaps matches TRBD1 (5 bases). In germline, CDR1 is SEHNR, CDR2 FQNEAQ (reference sequence). This CDR3 has 15 amino acids. V was cut by 7 bases and J by 1 base, with 16 bases left in between. CDR3 protein: CASTGAGYNNYGYTF. In DNA form, the CDR3 reads TGTGCCAGCACTGGGGCCGGATATAATAACTATGGCTACACCTTC.

The chain recombines TRBV28 with TRBJ1-2; tentatively, D is TRBD1 (6 bases). CDR3 length equals 16 residues. Germline V gene sequence: CDR1 MDHEN, CDR2 SYDVKM. Trimming left V 3 bases short and J 4 bases short, with 18 bases between. The CDR3 DNA reads as TGTGCCAGCAGTTTGAGGGTAGACAGGAGACCCTATGGCTACACCTTC. It specifies CASSLRVDRRPYGYTF.

The chain combines TRBV28 with TRBJ2-1; 9 bases are a match to TRBD1. The CDR3 runs 16 residues. J was trimmed by 8 bases and V by 6 bases; bases with no gene match: 14. Germline V lookup: CDR1 MDHEN, CDR2 SYDVKM. The CDR3 DNA reads as TGTGCCAGCAGGACAGCCGGGACAGGGTCCAGCCATGAGCAGTTCTTC. This translates into CASRTAGTGSSHEQFF.

About this clone: The same CDR3 arises from other DNA sequences in this sample as well. J is TRBJ1-1 and V is TRBV3-1 (or the pseudogene TRBV3-2); D is perhaps TRBD1 (6 bases). V lost 3 bases to trimming and J lost 4 bases, with 9 bases between them. The CDR3 runs 13 residues. Per germline, CDR1 LGHDT and CDR2 YNNKEL (reference sequence). This CDR3 is CASSQRGGTEAFF. The CDR3, as DNA: TGTGCCAGCAGCCAGAGAGGGGGCACTGAAGCTTTCTTT.

V is TRBV11-2 and J is TRBJ2-7; TRBD2 is a possible D gene (6 bases). CDR1 is SGHAT, CDR2 FQNNGV, per germline. The V gene lost 5 bases and the J gene lost 1 base, with 12 bases spanning the gap. The CDR3 is 14 residues long. CDR3 nucleotides: TGTGCCAGCAGCCTATGGGGGGTGTCCTACGAGCAGTACTTC. This translates into CASSLWGVSYEQYF.

The chain joins TRBV27 to TRBJ2-7; D gene uncertain. Deletions cut 6 bases from V and 7 bases from J, with 19 bases between. The germline V gene has CDR1 MNHEY and CDR2 SMNVEV (reference sequence). The CDR3 loop spans 14 amino acids. CDR3 coding DNA: TGTGCCAGCAGCCCCGGAGTTTACTCGTGGGAGCAGTACTTC. It codes for CASSPGVYSWEQYF.

The chain employs TRBV7-9 and TRBJ1-1, with 10 bases that match TRBD1. CDR3 length: 16 amino acids. The germline gives CDR1 SEHNR, CDR2 FQNEAQ (reference sequence). V was pared by 6 bases and J by 0 bases, with 7 bases of the junction left unmatched. The CDR3 loop reads CASRSGTGAMNTEAFF. In nucleotides, the CDR3 is TGTGCCAGCAGGTCCGGGACAGGGGCGATGAACACTGAAGCTTTCTTT.

The chain couples TRBV25-1 to TRBJ2-5, with D possibly TRBD1 on 6 matching bases. Deletions cut 2 bases from V and 1 base from J, with 11 bases between. The CDR3 totals 15 residues. In germline, CDR1 is MGHDK, CDR2 SYGVNS. The chain's CDR3 is CASSEEGRGQETQYF. The CDR3 DNA sequence: TGTGCCAGCAGTGAAGAGGGCAGGGGCCAAGAGACCCAGTACTTC. Full variable domain (missing parts from reference TRBV25-1 and TRBJ2-5): EADIYQTPRYLVIGTGKKITLECSQTMGHDKMYWYQQDPGMELHLIHYSYGVNSTEKGDLSSESTVSRIRTEHFPLTLESARPSHTSQYLCASSEEGRGQETQYFGPGTRLLVL.

This clone was picked up a small number of times. The rearrangement links TRBV3-1 (or the pseudogene TRBV3-2) to TRBJ1-2; D unclear. CDR1 LGHDT and CDR2 YNNKEL come from the germline V gene (reference sequence). The ends were cut back, 2 bases at V and 8 bases at J, with 9 bases in the middle. This CDR3 contains 12 residues. CDR3 nucleotide sequence: TGTGCCAGCAGCCAACAAGACTCGGGCTACACCTTC. Translation gives CASSQQDSGYTF.

This chain joins TRBV4-1 and TRBJ2-3; D possibly corresponds to TRBD1 (5 bases). The V end lost 4 bases, the J end lost 4 bases, and 15 bases lay between the germline ends. The CDR3 length is 15 residues. Per germline, CDR1 MGHRA and CDR2 YSYEKL. The CDR3 region has the DNA TGCGCCAGCAGCCCGGGCAGGGTTTTGGCAGATACGCAGTATTTT. Translated: CASSPGRVLADTQYF.

The chain has TRBV29-1 and TRBJ1-4; 8 nucleotides align to TRBD1. Per the germline V gene, CDR1 is SQVTM and CDR2 is ANQGSEA. With 7 bases clipped from V and 7 bases from J, the junction kept 8 bases outside the gene matches. CDR3 length: 13 amino acids. This CDR3 is CSAGQGEGEKLFF. The DNA for the CDR3 is TGCAGCGCTGGACAGGGAGAGGGTGAAAAACTGTTTTTT. Combining the CDR3 with reference TRBV29-1 and TRBJ1-4 gives the whole variable domain SAVISQKPSRDICQRGTSLTIQCQVDSQVTMMFWYRQQPGQSLTLIATANQGSEATYESGFVIDKFPISRPNLTFSTLTVSNMSPEDSSIYLCSAGQGEGEKLFFGSGTQLSVL.

The rearrangement uses TRBV29-1 and TRBJ1-2; D is unclear. CDR1 is SQVTM, CDR2 ANQGSEA, per germline. Trimming removed 2 bases from V and 0 bases from J, with 7 bases in between. There are 13 residues in the CDR3. The CDR3 DNA reads TGCAGCGTTGAAACGGGAGCTAACTATGGCTACACCTTC. This sequence encodes CSVETGANYGYTF.

The CDR3 here is CASSLGTGGLGYTF. CDR3 in DNA: TGTGCCAGCAGCTTAGGGACAGGGGGCTTAGGCTACACCTTC. The chain joins TRBV7-9 to TRBJ1-2, with 11 bases aligning to TRBD1. The CDR3 has 14 residues. V shed 1 base and J 8 bases; nucleotides not matched to a gene: 3. Germline V gene sequence: CDR1 SEHNR, CDR2 FQNEAQ (reference sequence).

The chain carries TRBV7-2 and TRBJ2-6; the D is unclear. The CDR3 sequence is 13 residues long. V was shortened by 4 bases and J by 2 bases, with 3 bases between the two germline ends. CDR1 is SGHTA, CDR2 FQGNSA, per germline. The DNA of the CDR3 is TGTGCCAGCAGCTCTGCTGGGGCCAACGTCCTGACTTTC. This sequence encodes CASSSAGANVLTF.